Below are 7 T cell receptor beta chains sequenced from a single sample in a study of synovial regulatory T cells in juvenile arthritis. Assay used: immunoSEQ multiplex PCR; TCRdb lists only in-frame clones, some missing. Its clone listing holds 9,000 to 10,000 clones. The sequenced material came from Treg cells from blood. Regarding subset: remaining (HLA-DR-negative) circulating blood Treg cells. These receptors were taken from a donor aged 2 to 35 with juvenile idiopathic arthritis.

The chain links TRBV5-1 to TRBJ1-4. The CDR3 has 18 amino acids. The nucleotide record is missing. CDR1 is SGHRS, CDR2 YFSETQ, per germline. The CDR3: CASSWADTGRGSNEKLFF.

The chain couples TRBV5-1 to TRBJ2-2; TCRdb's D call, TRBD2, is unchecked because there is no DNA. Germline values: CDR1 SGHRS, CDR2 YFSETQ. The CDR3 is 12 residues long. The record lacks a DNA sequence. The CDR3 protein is CASSSMTGELFF.

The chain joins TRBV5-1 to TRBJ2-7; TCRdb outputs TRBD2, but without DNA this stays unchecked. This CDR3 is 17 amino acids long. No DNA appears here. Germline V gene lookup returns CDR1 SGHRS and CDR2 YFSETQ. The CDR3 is CASSLGFGTSWTYEQYF. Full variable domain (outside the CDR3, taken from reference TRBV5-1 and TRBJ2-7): KAGVTQTPRYLIKTRGQQVTLSCSPISGHRSVSWYQQTPGQGLQFLFEYFSETQRNKGNFPGRFSGRQFSNSRSEMNVSTLELGDSALYLCASSLGFGTSWTYEQYFGPGTRLTVT.

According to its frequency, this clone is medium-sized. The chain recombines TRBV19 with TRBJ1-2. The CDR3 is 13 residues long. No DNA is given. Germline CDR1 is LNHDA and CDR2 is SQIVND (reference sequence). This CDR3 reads CASSMVVTYGYTF.

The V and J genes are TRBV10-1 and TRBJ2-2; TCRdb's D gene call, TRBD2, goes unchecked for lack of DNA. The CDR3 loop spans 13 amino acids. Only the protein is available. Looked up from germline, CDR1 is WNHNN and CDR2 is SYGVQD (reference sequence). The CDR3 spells CASSRSFTGELFF.

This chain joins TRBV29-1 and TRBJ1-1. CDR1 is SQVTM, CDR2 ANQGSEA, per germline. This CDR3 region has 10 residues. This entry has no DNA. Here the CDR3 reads CSGGGTEAFF.

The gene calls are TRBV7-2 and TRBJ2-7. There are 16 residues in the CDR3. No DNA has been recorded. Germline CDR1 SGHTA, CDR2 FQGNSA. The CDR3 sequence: CASSLRGVGKVYEQYF. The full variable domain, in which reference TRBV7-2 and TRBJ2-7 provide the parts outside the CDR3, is GAGVSQSPSNKVTEKGKDVELRCDPISGHTALYWYRQSLGQGLEFLIYFQGNSAPDKSGLPSDRFSAERTGGSVSTLTIQRTQQEDSAVYLCASSLRGVGKVYEQYFGPGTRLTVT.